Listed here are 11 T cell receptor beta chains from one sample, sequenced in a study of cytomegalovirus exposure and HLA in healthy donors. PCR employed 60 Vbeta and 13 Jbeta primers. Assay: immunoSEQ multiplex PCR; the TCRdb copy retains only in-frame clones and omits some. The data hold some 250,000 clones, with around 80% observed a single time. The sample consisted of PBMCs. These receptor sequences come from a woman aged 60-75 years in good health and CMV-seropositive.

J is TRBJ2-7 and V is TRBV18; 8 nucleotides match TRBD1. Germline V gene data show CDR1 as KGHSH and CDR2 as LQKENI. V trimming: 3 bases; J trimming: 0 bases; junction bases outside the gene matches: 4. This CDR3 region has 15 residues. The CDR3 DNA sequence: TGTGCCAGCTCACCCCGGGACAGGCACTCCTACGAGCAGTACTTC. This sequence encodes CASSPRDRHSYEQYF.

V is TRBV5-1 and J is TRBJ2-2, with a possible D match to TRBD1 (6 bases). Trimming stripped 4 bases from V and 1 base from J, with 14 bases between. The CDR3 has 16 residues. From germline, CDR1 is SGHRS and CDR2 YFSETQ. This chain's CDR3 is CASSVQGPENTGELFF. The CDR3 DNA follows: TGCGCCAGCAGCGTACAGGGCCCAGAGAACACCGGGGAGCTGTTTTTT.

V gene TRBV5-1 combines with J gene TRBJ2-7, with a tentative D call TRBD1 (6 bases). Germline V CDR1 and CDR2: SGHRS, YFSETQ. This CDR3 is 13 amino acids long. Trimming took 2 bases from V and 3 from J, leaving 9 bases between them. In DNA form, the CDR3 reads TGCGCCAGCAGCTTACAGGGCCGCTACGAGCAGTACTTC. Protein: CASSLQGRYEQYF.

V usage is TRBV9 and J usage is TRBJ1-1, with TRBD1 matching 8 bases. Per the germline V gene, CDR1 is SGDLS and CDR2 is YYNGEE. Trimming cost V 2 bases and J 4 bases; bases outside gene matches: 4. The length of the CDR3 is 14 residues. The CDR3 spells CASSVRTGSTEAFF. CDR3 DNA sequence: TGTGCCAGCAGCGTCCGGACAGGGAGCACTGAAGCTTTCTTT.

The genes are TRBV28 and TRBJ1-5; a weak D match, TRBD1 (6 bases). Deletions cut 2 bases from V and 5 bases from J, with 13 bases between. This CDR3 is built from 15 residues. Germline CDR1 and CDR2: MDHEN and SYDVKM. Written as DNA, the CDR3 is TGTGCCAGCAGTTTAGGTCAGGGGCAAGATCAGCCCCAGCATTTT. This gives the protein CASSLGQGQDQPQHF.

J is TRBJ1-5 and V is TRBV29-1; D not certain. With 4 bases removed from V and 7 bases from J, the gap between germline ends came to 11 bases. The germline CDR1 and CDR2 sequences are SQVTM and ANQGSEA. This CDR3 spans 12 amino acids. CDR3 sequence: CSVGIPGQPQHF. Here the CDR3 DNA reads TGCAGCGTTGGGATCCCGGGGCAGCCCCAGCATTTT.

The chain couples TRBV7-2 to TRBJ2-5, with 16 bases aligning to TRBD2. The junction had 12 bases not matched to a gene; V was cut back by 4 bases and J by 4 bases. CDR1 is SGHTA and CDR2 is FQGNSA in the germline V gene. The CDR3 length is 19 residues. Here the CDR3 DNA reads TGTGCCAGCAGCTCCGCCTGGGGGACTAGCGGGAGGGTGGGAGAGACCCAGTACTTC. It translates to CASSSAWGTSGRVGETQYF.

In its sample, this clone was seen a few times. CDR3 loop: CASSIVGLAGGPGEQFF. The CDR3 region has the DNA TGTGCCAGTAGTATAGTGGGACTAGCGGGAGGGCCTGGTGAGCAGTTCTTC. This sequence joins TRBV19 and TRBJ2-1; TRBD2 agrees at 16 bases. J was trimmed by 9 bases and V by 1 base; bases with no gene match: 6. Per germline, CDR1 LNHDA and CDR2 SQIVND (reference sequence). The CDR3 is 17 residues long.

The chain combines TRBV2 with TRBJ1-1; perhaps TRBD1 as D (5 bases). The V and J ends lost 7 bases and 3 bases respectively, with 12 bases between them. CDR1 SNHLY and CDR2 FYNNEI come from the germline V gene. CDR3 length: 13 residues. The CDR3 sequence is CASTGGGDTEAFF. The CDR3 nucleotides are TGTGCCAGCACCGGGGGGGGTGACACTGAAGCTTTCTTT.

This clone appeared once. DNA of the CDR3: TGTGCCATCAGCGGGACAGCCAACTATGGCTACACCTTC. Translating it yields CAISGTANYGYTF. The chain couples TRBV10-3 to TRBJ1-2, with 7 bases that match TRBD1. After removal of 6 bases from V and 2 bases from J, the junction contained 3 bases not matched to a gene. Germline V lookup: CDR1 ENHRY, CDR2 SYGVKD. This CDR3 is 13 amino acids long.

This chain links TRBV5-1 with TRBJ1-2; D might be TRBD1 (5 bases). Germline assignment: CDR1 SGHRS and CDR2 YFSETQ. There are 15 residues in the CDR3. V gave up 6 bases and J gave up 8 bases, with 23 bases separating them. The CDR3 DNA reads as TGCGCCAGCATTGAGTTGGGGGGGACGTCGACAGGCTACACCTTC. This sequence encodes CASIELGGTSTGYTF.